This entry features one T cell receptor (beta chain) sequence. Its antigen is not known. At one end the junction does not follow the germline gene, possibly because of a read error. The entry originates in a study of shared clonotypes between healthy human individuals. Study-level findings and limits: Sorted-subset samples were not fully sequenced, rarefaction indicated. Collection of samples was limited to blood; tissue repertoires likely differ.

The CDR3 totals 13 residues. Germline values: CDR1 SQVTM, CDR2 ANQGSEA. At the deep level, the assay was run. Here immunoSEQ multiplex PCR was the method, and the copy in TCRdb shows in-frame clones only, minus some. The repertoire holds over 2 million clones, approximately 95% seen once, with roughly 1.1% in the top ten. Naive CD8 isolation took CD45RO-negative cells positively selected for CCR7 and excluded terminally differentiated effector memory CD45RA+ cells. The study drew all its donors from Caucasian adults living in Nashville, Tennessee. The sample consisted of naive CD8+ T cells sorted from blood. The clonotype was recovered from a man aged 18 to 29 in good health. The chain recombines TRBV29-1 with TRBJ1-2, with D perhaps matching TRBD1 (5 bases). In DNA form, the CDR3 reads TGCAGCGTGACCGCCACGAGTCGGCGGGACCTTTTCTTC. This codes for CSVTATSRRDLFF.